Here is one T cell receptor beta chain with its context. Germline values: CDR1 MNHNS, CDR2 SASEGT. Trimming removed 5 bases from V and 2 bases from J; junction bases left unmatched: 5. The CDR3 covers 14 residues. In the library, individual cDNA molecules carried attached unique molecular identifiers. MiXCR was run by TCRdb on the 5' RACE reads, yielding one entry per CDR3 protein. Here the sample spans around 72,000 distinct CDR3 sequences, roughly 9.1% being singletons. This entry comes from a study of early T cells in non-severe SARS-CoV-2 infection. The sample consisted of whole blood, taken at baseline. The sequence came from an adult who was a healthcare worker with PCR-confirmed SARS-CoV-2 infection or an uninfected control (not recorded which). The chain combines TRBV6-1 with TRBJ2-7; 8 bases align to TRBD1. This CDR3 is CASSPGQVTYEQYF. The CDR3 bases are TGTGCCAGCAGTCCGGGACAGGTAACCTACGAGCAGTACTTC.